This TCR beta chain is drawn from a study of blood T cell repertoires in COVID-19 (dated by TCRdb to the early 2020s). About the full investigation: Samples from collaborators originated in the United States, Italy and Spain and spanned both the acute and convalescent phases of COVID-19. The prospective study material was composed of cDNA or gDNA derived from T cells, B-cell-depleted T cells, or PBMCs. Deeply sampled blood TCRbeta repertoires from subjects exposed to, actively infected with, or recovered from COVID-19 were included in the dataset. Where HLA class I and class II types were available, the types were taken from metadata supplied by the sample provider, not from assay-based typing. The sample metadata nearly always contained a de-identified subject ID, COVID-19 status, age in years and sex. A freely available public database, intended as a resource for researchers studying the immune response to SARS-CoV-2, is where the repertoires were released. Samples came from the ongoing ImmuneRACE study (first 160 participants) plus 1,254 subjects from 6 global collaborators.

Study-wide conclusions, independent of this receptor: The amount of clinical and demographic metadata varied by source and participant and was provided uncurated.

About this clone itself: The target of this receptor is not known. No quality values exist for individual bases; no much larger clone is one base distant.

The junction carries 18 bases between V and J, which are trimmed by 4 bases and 8 bases respectively. CDR1 and CDR2 were assigned from the germline V gene as SGHRS and YFSETQ. From the cysteine through the phenylalanine, the CDR3 covers 15 amino acids. Just the 45-base CDR3 DNA is kept, in frame starting at base 1. Each collaborating institution followed its own protocols to collect whole blood in K2EDTA tubes. Collaborator samples were shipped for TCRbeta analysis as frozen whole blood, isolated PBMCs, or DNA extracted from either sample type. The immunoSEQ Assay, a bias-controlled multiplex PCR, was used to amplify TCRbeta CDR3 regions from genomic DNA. Per the source publication's procedure: Within the assay, amplification of reference gene primers was used to estimate how many nucleated cells each sample contained. To quantify the absolute abundance of each unique TCRbeta CDR3 rearrangement, sequence reads were collapsed and filtered. For each sample, productive Simpson clonality was calculated as the square root of Simpson's diversity index over productive rearrangements. The source is immuneACCESS, and TCRdb retained only in-frame sequences with V and J called. Part of the clones is not carried over; for the studies checked, unresolved V genes explain less than half of this, and the remainder is unexplained. The D gene and trimming were derived from the DNA, and the V and J assignments and clone size from that table. Counted in this sample were fewer than 250,000 clones; around nine tenths of them appeared once. Of the sample, 2.5% to 3.5% is held by the ten largest clones.

This clonotype originated in a woman aged 55-70 years with acute or convalescent COVID-19. The sample taken for sequencing was peripheral blood. This receptor chain uses TRBV5-1 and TRBJ1-4; the D gene is possibly TRBD1, with 6 bases matching. The nucleotides read TGCGCCAGCAGCCTGGAAGGGCGGGGGCAAGAAAAACTGTTTTTT. The resulting protein is CASSLEGRGQEKLFF.